This T cell receptor beta chain was obtained from a study of control samples from healthy donors and cancer patients. Sequencing used immunoSEQ multiplex PCR; TCRdb keeps in-frame clones, though not all of them. Among tens of thousands of clones, approximately 90% were seen once, and the ten largest hold 1.5% to 2%. This CDR3 comprises 20 residues. Between the trimmed V and J ends, which lost 2 bases and 5 bases, there was a span of 28 bases. Germline lookup yields CDR1 MNHEY and CDR2 SMNVEV (reference sequence). Sequencing input: PBMCs. V gene TRBV27 combines with J gene TRBJ2-4; D unresolved. The TCR comes from an older woman with head and neck cancer. CDR3 nucleotide sequence: TGTGCCAGCAGTTTAAGTTCTCGTGTATTGGGAAAGAAGGGCCAAAACATTCAGTACTTC. Translation gives CASSLSSRVLGKKGQNIQYF.